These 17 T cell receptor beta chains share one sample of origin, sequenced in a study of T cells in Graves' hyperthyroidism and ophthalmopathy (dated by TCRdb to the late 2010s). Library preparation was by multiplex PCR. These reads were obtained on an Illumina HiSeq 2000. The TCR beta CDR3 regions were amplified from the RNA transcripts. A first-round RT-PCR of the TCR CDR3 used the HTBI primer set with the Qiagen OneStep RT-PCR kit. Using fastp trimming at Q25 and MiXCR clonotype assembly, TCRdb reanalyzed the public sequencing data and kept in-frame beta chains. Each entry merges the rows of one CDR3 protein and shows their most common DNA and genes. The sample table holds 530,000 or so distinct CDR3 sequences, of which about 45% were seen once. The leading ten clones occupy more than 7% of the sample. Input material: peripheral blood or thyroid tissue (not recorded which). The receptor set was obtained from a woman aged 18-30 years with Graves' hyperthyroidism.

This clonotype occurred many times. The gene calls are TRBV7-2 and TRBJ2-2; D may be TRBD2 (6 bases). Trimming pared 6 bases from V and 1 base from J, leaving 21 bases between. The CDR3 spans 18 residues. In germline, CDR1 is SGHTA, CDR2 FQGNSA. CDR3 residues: CASRSLGRGSVNTGELFF. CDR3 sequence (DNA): TGTGCCAGCAGGTCCCTCGGTCGGGGGTCCGTGAACACCGGGGAGCTGTTTTTT.

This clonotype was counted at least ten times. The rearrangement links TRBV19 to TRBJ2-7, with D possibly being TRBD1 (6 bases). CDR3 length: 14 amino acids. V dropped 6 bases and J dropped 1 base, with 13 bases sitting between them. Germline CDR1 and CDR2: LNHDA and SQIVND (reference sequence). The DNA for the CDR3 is TGTGCCAGTAGAAGTACACAGGGTTCCTACGAGCAGTACTTC. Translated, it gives CASRSTQGSYEQYF.

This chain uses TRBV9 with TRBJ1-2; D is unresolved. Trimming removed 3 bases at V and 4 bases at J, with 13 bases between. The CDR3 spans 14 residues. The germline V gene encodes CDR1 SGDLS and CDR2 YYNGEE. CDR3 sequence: CASSGGSQAYGYTF. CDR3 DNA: TGTGCCAGCAGCGGCGGATCCCAGGCCTATGGCTACACCTTC.

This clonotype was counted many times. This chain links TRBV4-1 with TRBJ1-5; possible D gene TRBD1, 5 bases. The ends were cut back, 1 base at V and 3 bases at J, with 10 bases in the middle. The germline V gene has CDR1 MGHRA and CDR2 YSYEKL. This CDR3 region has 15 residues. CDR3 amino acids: CASSQAGGPNQPQHF. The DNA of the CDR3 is TGCGCCAGCAGCCAAGCGGGGGGTCCCAATCAGCCCCAGCATTTT.

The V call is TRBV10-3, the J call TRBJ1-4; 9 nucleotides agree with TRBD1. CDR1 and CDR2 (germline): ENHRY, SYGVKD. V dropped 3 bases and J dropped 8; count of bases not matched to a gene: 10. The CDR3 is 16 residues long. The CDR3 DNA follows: TGTGCCATCAGTGAATTAGCGGGACAGGGAGGCGAAAAACTGTTTTTT. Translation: CAISELAGQGGEKLFF.

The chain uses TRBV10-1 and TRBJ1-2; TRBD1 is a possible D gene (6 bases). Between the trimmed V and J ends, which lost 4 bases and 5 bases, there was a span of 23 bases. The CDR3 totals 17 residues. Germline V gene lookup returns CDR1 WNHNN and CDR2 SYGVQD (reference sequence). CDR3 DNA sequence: TGCGCCAGCAGTGCAACTCAACGGGACACCCACAGATATGGCTACACCTTC. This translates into CASSATQRDTHRYGYTF.

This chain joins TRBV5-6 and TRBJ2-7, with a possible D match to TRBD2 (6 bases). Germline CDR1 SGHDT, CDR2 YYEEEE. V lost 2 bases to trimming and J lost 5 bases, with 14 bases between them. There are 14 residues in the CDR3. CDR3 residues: CASSFGTGADEQYF. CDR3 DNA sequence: TGTGCCAGCAGCTTCGGGACTGGGGCGGACGAGCAGTACTTC.

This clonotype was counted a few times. The CDR3 here is CATSDAGLAGVSDTQYF. The CDR3 DNA sequence: TGTGCCACCAGTGACGCCGGACTAGCGGGAGTTTCAGATACGCAGTATTTT. The V gene is TRBV24-1, the J gene TRBJ2-3; 13 bases fit TRBD2. V trimming: 4 bases; J trimming: 4 bases; junction bases outside the gene matches: 7. Germline V gives CDR1 KGHDR, CDR2 SFDVKD. CDR3 size: 17 residues.

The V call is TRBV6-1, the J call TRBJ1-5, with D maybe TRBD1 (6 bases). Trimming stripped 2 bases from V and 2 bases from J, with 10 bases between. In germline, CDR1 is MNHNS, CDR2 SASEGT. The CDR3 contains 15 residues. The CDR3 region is CASSEWAGGNQPQHF. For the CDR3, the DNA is TGTGCCAGCAGTGAATGGGCAGGGGGCAATCAGCCCCAGCATTTT.

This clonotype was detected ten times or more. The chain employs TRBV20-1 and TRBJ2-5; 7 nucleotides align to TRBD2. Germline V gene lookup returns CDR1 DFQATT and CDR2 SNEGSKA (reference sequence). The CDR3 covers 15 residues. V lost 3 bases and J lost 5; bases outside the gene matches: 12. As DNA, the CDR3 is TGCAGTGCTAGCCACCCCCGGCGGGGGTGGGAGACCCAGTACTTC. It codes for CSASHPRRGWETQYF.

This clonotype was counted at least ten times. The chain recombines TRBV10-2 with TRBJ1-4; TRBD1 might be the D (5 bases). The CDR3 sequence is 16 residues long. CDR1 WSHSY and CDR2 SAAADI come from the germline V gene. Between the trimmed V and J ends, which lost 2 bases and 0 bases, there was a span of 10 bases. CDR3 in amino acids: CASSEVQEATNEKLFF. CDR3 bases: TGCGCCAGCAGTGAGGTACAGGAGGCAACTAATGAAAAACTGTTTTTT.

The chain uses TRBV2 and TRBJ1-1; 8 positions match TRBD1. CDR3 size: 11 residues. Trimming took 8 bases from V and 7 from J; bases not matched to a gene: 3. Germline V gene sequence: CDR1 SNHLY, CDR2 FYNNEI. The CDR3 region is CASGGQGEAFF. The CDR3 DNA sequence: TGTGCCAGCGGAGGACAGGGTGAAGCTTTCTTT.

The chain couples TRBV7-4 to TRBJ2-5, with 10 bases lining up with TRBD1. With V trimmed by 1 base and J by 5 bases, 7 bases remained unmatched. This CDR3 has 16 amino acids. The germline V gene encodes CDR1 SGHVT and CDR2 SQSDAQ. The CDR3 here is CASSLGTGGRRETQYF. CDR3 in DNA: TGTGCCAGCAGCTTAGGGACAGGGGGGAGACGGGAGACCCAGTACTTC.

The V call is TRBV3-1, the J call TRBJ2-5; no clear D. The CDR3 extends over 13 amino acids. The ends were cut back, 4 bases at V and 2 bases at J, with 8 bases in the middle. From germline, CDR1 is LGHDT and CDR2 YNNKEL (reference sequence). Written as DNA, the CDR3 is TGTGCCAGCAGCCCACACAATCAAGAGACCCAGTACTTC. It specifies CASSPHNQETQYF.

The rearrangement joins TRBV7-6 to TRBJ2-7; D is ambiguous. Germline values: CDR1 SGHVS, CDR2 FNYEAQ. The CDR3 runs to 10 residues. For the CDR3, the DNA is TGTGCTCTTCCGCGGTACGAGCAGTACTTC. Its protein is CALPRYEQYF.

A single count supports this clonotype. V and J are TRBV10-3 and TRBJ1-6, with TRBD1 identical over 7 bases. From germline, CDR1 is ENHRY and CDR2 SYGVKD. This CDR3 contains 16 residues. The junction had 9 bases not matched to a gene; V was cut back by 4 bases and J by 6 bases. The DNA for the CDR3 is TGTGCCATCAGTGCTAGAGAGAGGGGGCGTAATTCACCCCTCCACTTT. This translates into CAISARERGRNSPLHF.

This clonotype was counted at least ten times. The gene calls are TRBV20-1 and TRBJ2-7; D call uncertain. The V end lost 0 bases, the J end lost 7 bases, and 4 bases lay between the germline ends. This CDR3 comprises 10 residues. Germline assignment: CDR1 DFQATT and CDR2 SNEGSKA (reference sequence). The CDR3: CSARDLEQYF. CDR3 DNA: TGCAGTGCTAGAGATTTAGAGCAGTACTTC.